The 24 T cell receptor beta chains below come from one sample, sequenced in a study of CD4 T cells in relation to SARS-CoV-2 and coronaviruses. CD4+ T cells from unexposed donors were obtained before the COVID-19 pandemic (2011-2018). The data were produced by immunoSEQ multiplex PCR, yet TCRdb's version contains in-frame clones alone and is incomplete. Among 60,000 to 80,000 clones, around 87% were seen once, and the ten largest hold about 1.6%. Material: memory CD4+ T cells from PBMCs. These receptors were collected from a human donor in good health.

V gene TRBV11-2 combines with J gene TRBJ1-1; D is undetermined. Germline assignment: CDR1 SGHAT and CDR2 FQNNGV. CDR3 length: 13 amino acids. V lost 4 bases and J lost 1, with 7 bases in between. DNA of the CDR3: TGTGCCAGCAGCTGGGCGGGGAACACTGAAGCTTTCTTT. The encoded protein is CASSWAGNTEAFF.

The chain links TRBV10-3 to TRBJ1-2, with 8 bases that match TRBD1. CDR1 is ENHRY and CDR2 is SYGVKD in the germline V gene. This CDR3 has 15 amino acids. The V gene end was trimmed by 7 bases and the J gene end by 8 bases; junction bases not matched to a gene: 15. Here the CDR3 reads CAIKPGQVSLPGYTF. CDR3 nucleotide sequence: TGTGCCATCAAGCCGGGACAGGTATCTCTGCCCGGCTACACCTTC.

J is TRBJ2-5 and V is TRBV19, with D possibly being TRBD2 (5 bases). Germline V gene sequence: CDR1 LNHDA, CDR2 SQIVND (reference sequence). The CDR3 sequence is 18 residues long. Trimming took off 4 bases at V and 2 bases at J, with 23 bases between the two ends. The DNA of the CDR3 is TGTGCCAGTAGTAGCGCCCCCAGGCCGGACTTCCCTCAAGAGACCCAGTACTTC. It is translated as CASSSAPRPDFPQETQYF.

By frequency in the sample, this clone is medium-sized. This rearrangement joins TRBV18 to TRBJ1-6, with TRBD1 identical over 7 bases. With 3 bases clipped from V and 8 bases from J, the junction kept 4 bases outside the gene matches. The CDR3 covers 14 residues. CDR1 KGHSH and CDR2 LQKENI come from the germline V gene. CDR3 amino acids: CASSPTGRDSPLHF. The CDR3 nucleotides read TGTGCCAGCTCACCGACAGGGAGGGATTCACCCCTCCACTTT. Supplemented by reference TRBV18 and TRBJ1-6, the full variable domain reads NAGVMQNPRHLVRRRGQEARLRCSPMKGHSHVYWYRQLPEEGLKFMVYLQKENIIDESGMPKERFSAEFPKEGPSILRIQQVVRGDSAAYFCASSPTGRDSPLHFGNGTRLTVT.

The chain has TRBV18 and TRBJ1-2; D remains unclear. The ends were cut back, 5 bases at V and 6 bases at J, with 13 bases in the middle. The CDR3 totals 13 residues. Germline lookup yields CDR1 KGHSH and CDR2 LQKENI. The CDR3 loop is CASSSAPEDGYTF. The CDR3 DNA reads TGTGCCAGCTCATCGGCTCCCGAGGATGGCTACACCTTC.

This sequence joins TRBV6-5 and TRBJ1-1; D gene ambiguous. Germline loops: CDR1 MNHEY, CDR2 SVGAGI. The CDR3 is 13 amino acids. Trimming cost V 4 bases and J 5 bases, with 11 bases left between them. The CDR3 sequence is CASSFASGTEAFF. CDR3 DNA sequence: TGTGCCAGCAGTTTTGCCTCGGGGACTGAAGCTTTCTTT.

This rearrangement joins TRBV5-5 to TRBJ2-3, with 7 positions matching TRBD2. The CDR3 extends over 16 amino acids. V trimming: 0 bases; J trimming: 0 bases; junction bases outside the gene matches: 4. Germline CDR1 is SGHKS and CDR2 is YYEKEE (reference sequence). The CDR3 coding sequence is TGTGCCAGCAGCTTGGAAGGTAGCGGGAGCACAGATACGCAGTATTTT. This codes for CASSLEGSGSTDTQYF.

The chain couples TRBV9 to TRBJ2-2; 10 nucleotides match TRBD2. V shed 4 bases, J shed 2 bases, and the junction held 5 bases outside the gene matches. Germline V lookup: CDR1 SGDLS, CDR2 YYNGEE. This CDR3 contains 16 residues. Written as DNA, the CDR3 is TGTGCCAGCAGCCCAGCGGGAGGGCCTAACACCGGGGAGCTGTTTTTT. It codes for CASSPAGGPNTGELFF. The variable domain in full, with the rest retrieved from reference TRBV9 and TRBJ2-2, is DSGVTQTPKHLITATGQRVTLRCSPRSGDLSVYWYQQSLDQGLQFLIQYYNGEERAKGNILERFSAQQFPDLHSELNLSSLELGDSALYFCASSPAGGPNTGELFFGEGSRLTVL.

DNA for the CDR3: TGCGCCAGCAGCCCACAGGGTGTCAGGACAGATACGCAGTATTTT. It specifies CASSPQGVRTDTQYF. The chain has TRBV5-1 and TRBJ2-3, with D maybe TRBD1 (6 bases). Germline V lookup: CDR1 SGHRS, CDR2 YFSETQ. The CDR3 totals 15 residues. V dropped 4 bases and J dropped 3 bases, with 15 bases sitting between them.

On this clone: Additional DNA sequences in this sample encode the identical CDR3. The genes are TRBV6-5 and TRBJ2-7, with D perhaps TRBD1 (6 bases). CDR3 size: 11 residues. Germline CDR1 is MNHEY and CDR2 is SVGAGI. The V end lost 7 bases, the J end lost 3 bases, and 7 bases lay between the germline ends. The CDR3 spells CASKGVYEQYF. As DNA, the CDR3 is TGTGCCAGCAAGGGGGTCTACGAGCAGTACTTC.

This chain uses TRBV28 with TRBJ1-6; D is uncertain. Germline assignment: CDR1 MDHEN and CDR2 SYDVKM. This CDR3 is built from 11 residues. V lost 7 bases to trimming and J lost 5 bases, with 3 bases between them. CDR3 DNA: TGTGCCAGCAACCATAATTCACCCCTCCACTTT. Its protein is CASNHNSPLHF. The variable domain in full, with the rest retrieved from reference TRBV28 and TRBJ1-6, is DVKVTQSSRYLVKRTGEKVFLECVQDMDHENMFWYRQDPGLGLRLIYFSYDVKMKEKGDIPEGYSVSREKKERFSLILESASTNQTSMYLCASNHNSPLHFGNGTRLTVT.

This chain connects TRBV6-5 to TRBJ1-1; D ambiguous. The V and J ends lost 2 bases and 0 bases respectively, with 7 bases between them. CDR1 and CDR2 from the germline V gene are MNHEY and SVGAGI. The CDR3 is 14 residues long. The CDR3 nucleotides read TGTGCCAGCAGTTACGTCAGCATGAACACTGAAGCTTTCTTT. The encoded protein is CASSYVSMNTEAFF.

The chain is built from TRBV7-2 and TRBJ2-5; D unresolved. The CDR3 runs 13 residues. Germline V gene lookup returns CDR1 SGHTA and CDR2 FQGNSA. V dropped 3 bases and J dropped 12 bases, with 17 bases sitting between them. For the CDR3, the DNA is TGTGCCAGCAGCTTGAGTACTCGAGTCGATAAGTACTTC. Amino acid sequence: CASSLSTRVDKYF.

CDR3 loop: CASSDRGHRGETQYF. The CDR3 coding sequence is TGTGCCAGTAGTGACCGGGGACATAGAGGGGAGACCCAGTACTTC. The rearrangement links TRBV19 to TRBJ2-5; D may be TRBD1 (6 bases). The CDR3 extends over 15 amino acids. Germline V gives CDR1 LNHDA, CDR2 SQIVND (reference sequence). V shed 5 bases and J shed 5 bases, with 18 bases lying between them.

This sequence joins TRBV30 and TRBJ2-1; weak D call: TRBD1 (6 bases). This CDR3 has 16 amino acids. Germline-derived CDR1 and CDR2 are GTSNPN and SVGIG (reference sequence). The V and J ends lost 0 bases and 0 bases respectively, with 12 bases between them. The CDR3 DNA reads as TGTGCCTGGAGTGTACCAGGGGCCAACTCCTACAATGAGCAGTTCTTC. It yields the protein CAWSVPGANSYNEQFF.

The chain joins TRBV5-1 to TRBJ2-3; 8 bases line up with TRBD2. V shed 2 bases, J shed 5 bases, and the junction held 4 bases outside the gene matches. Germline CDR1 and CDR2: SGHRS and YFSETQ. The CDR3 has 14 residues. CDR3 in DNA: TGCGCCAGCAGCTTCGGACTAGCCGAAGATACGCAGTATTTT. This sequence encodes CASSFGLAEDTQYF.

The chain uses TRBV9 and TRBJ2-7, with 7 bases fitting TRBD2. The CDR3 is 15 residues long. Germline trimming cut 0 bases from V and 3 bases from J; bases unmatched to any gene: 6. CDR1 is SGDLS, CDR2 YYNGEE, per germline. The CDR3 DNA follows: TGTGCCAGCAGCGTAGCGGAGGGAGGGTTCTACGAGCAGTACTTC. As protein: CASSVAEGGFYEQYF.

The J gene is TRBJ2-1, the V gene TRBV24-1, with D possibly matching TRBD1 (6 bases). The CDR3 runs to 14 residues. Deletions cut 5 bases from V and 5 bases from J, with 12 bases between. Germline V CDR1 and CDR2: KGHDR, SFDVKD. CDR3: CATSGGSGDNEQFF. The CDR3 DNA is TGTGCCACCAGTGGGGGCTCAGGGGACAATGAGCAGTTCTTC.

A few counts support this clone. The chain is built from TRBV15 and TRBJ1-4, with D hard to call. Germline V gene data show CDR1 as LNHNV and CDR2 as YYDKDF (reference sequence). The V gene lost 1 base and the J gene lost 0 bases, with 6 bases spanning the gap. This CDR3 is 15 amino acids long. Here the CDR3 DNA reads TGTGCCACCAGCAGAGGCGGCTCAACTAATGAAAAACTGTTTTTT. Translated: CATSRGGSTNEKLFF.

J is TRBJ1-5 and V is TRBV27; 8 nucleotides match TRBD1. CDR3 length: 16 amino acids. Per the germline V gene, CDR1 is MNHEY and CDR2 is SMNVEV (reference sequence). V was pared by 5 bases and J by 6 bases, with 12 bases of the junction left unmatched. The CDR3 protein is CASSRRQGSLSQPQHF. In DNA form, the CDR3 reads TGTGCCAGCAGTAGAAGACAGGGGAGTCTGAGTCAGCCCCAGCATTTT.

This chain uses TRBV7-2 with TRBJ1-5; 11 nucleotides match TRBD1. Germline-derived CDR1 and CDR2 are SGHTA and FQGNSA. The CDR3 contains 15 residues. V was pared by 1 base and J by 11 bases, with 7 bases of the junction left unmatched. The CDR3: CASSLVGQGVRAQHF. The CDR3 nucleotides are TGTGCCAGCAGCTTAGTGGGACAGGGGGTTCGGGCCCAGCATTTT.

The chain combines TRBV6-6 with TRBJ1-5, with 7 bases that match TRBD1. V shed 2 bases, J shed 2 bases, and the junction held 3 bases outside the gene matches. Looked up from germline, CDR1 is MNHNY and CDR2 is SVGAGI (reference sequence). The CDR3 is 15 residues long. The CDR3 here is CASSYQGGGNQPQHF. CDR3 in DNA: TGTGCCAGCAGTTACCAGGGGGGGGGCAATCAGCCCCAGCATTTT.

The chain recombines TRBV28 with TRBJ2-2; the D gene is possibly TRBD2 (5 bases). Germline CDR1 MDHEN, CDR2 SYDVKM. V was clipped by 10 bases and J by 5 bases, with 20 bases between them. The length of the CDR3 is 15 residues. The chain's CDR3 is CATLDSTTGTGELFF. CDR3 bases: TGTGCCACCCTGGACTCCACGACGGGGACCGGGGAGCTGTTTTTT.

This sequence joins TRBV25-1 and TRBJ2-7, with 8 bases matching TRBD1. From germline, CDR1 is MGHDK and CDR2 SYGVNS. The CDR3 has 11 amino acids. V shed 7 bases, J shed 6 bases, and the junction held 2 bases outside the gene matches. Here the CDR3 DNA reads TGTGCCAGCAATGACAGGGGCGAGCAGTACTTC. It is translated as CASNDRGEQYF.